These 19 T cell receptor beta chains came from one sample sequenced in a study of T-cell reconstitution after alpha-beta-depleted transplantation in children. Preparation of the TCRbeta library was carried out with unique molecular identifiers. TCRdb fed the PCR reads into MiXCR, producing one record per CDR3 protein. The profile covers about 200,000 distinct CDR3 sequences, with roughly 7.1% appearing a single time and about 5.5% taken by the ten largest. The source material was PBMCs, sampled before TCRalphabeta/CD19-depleted stem cell transplant. These receptors were collected from a boy aged 2 to 10 with acute lymphoblastic leukemia, due to receive a stem cell transplant.

The chain combines TRBV11-2 with TRBJ1-5; D might be TRBD1 (5 bases). The CDR3 loop spans 13 amino acids. Deletions cut 3 bases from V and 9 bases from J, with 12 bases between. The germline gives CDR1 SGHAT, CDR2 FQNNGV. The CDR3 is CASSLGPLWPQHF. The CDR3 DNA reads as TGTGCCAGCAGCTTGGGGCCCCTGTGGCCCCAGCATTTT.

This clonotype was seen ten or more times. The rearrangement uses TRBV7-2 and TRBJ2-5; TRBD2 matches 13 bases. CDR1 and CDR2 (germline): SGHTA, FQGNSA. V was pared by 6 bases and J by 3 bases, with 4 bases of the junction left unmatched. There are 15 residues in the CDR3. CDR3 sequence: CASRLAGGLKETQYF. CDR3 DNA: TGTGCCAGCAGACTAGCGGGGGGGTTGAAAGAGACCCAGTACTTC.

Ten or more counts support this clonotype. The chain joins TRBV7-8 to TRBJ2-5; TRBD2 matches 7 bases. The CDR3 loop spans 16 amino acids. The J segment lost 3 bases and the V segment lost 5 bases, leaving 12 bases of the junction unmatched. CDR1 is SGHVS, CDR2 FQNEAQ, per germline. CDR3 amino acids: CASSGPSGIPKETQYF. In nucleotides, the CDR3 is TGTGCCAGCAGCGGTCCCAGCGGGATCCCGAAAGAGACCCAGTACTTC.

This chain joins TRBV7-2 and TRBJ2-5; D unclear. From germline, CDR1 is SGHTA and CDR2 FQGNSA. V lost 4 bases and J lost 2, with 11 bases in between. The CDR3 extends over 14 amino acids. CDR3 bases: TGTGCCAGCAGCTCAGCCGGAGTGCAAGAGACCCAGTACTTC. It codes for CASSSAGVQETQYF.

This clonotype has ten or more counts. V usage is TRBV7-9 and J usage is TRBJ1-1, with D unresolved. Germline CDR1 is SEHNR and CDR2 is FQNEAQ (reference sequence). The CDR3 runs to 14 residues. Trimming shortened V by 6 bases and J by 1 base, and 12 bases separated the two germline ends. CDR3 DNA: TGTGCCAGCAGTGACTTATCCGCGAACACTGAAGCTTTCTTT. Its translation: CASSDLSANTEAFF.

This clonotype was picked up many times. The chain carries TRBV6-2 or TRBV6-3 and TRBJ2-1; D unresolved. V was trimmed by 0 bases and J by 7 bases, leaving 7 bases between them. Per germline, CDR1 MNHEY and CDR2 SVGEGT. The CDR3 consists of 13 residues. The CDR3, as DNA: TGTGCCAGCAGTTACTCCCCAAGGAATGAGCAGTTCTTC. Protein: CASSYSPRNEQFF.

The sample holds many counts of this clonotype. The V call is TRBV28, the J call TRBJ1-5; perhaps TRBD1 as D (5 bases). The CDR3 totals 18 residues. Trimming shortened V by 3 bases and J by 4 bases, and 22 bases separated the two germline ends. Germline V gives CDR1 MDHEN, CDR2 SYDVKM. The CDR3 nucleotides are TGTGCCAGCAGTTTCGAGCTCATTCAACTAGGGGTTAATCAGCCCCAGCATTTT. It codes for CASSFELIQLGVNQPQHF.

This clonotype was counted many times. V usage is TRBV20-1 and J usage is TRBJ2-2, with a possible D match to TRBD1 (6 bases). CDR1 is DFQATT and CDR2 is SNEGSKA in the germline V gene (reference sequence). CDR3 size: 17 residues. The V gene lost 0 bases and the J gene lost 3 bases, with 17 bases spanning the gap. For the CDR3, the DNA is TGCAGTGCTAGAGACGTTAGGACAGCCGGATACACCGGGGAGCTGTTTTTT. This translates into CSARDVRTAGYTGELFF.

This clonotype was counted at least ten times. The junction shows a germline mismatch at one end, possibly a read error. This rearrangement joins TRBV7-7 to TRBJ2-2, with D maybe TRBD2 (6 bases). This CDR3 region has 16 residues. Germline lookup yields CDR1 SSHAT and CDR2 FNYEAQ (reference sequence). The CDR3 spells CASSPPGLSNTGELFF. CDR3 nucleotide sequence: TGTGCTAGCAGCCCCCCGGGACTGTCGAACACCGGGGAGCTGTTTTTT.

This clonotype came up many times. This chain joins TRBV7-2 and TRBJ2-7; TRBD1 aligns across 8 bases. CDR3 length: 14 residues. The germline V gene has CDR1 SGHTA and CDR2 FQGNSA. V shed 7 bases, J shed 3 bases, and the junction held 8 bases outside the gene matches. Here the CDR3 reads CASTIAGGYYEQYF. CDR3 nucleotides: TGTGCCAGCACTATCGCAGGGGGCTACTACGAGCAGTACTTC. The variable domain in full, completed from reference TRBV7-2 and TRBJ2-7, reads GAGVSQSPSNKVTEKGKDVELRCDPISGHTALYWYRQSLGQGLEFLIYFQGNSAPDKSGLPSDRFSAERTGGSVSTLTIQRTQQEDSAVYLCASTIAGGYYEQYFGPGTRLTVT.

In this sample, this clonotype turned up many times. The chain has TRBV5-5 and TRBJ2-3; the D gene is possibly TRBD2 (6 bases). This CDR3 comprises 14 residues. Trimming cost V 2 bases and J 5 bases, with 12 bases left between them. CDR1 and CDR2 from the germline V gene are SGHKS and YYEKEE (reference sequence). The CDR3, as DNA: TGTGCCAGCAGCTTTTTTCTAGCGAAAGATACGCAGTATTTT. Protein sequence: CASSFFLAKDTQYF.

V usage is TRBV20-1 and J usage is TRBJ2-3; 7 bases line up with TRBD2. V was clipped by 3 bases and J by 1 base; unmatched bases: 4. The germline CDR1 and CDR2 sequences are DFQATT and SNEGSKA (reference sequence). This CDR3 has 14 residues. The CDR3 is CSASMGGGTDTQYF. CDR3 in DNA: TGCAGTGCTAGTATGGGGGGGGGCACAGATACGCAGTATTTT.

This clonotype was counted many times. The chain combines TRBV20-1 with TRBJ1-1; D gene uncertain. This CDR3 comprises 14 residues. V gave up 2 bases and J gave up 1 base, with 11 bases separating them. Germline V gives CDR1 DFQATT, CDR2 SNEGSKA (reference sequence). CDR3 nucleotide sequence: TGCAGTGCTAGAAATTTTGCCCAGAACACTGAAGCTTTCTTT. It codes for CSARNFAQNTEAFF.

This clonotype has ten or more counts. This chain links TRBV7-2 with TRBJ2-3; 10 positions agree with TRBD2. Germline CDR1 is SGHTA and CDR2 is FQGNSA. This CDR3 is built from 16 residues. V gave up 5 bases and J gave up 5 bases; unmatched junction bases: 10. The CDR3 DNA sequence: TGTGCCAGCAGCCCCAAGCGGACTAGCGGAAGAGATACGCAGTATTTT. This sequence encodes CASSPKRTSGRDTQYF.

This chain connects TRBV19 to TRBJ1-1; a weak D match, TRBD1 (6 bases). This CDR3 comprises 16 residues. V was cut by 6 bases and J by 4 bases, with 21 bases left in between. Germline CDR1 LNHDA, CDR2 SQIVND (reference sequence). Here the CDR3 DNA reads TGTGCCAGTAGATACCAACAGGGAGTTGGGACCACTGAAGCTTTCTTT. This codes for CASRYQQGVGTTEAFF.

This clonotype has just a few counts. The CDR3 sequence is CASSQVDGWGAGYNEQFF. The CDR3 DNA is TGTGCCAGCAGCCAAGTCGACGGATGGGGCGCGGGCTACAATGAGCAGTTCTTC. The rearrangement links TRBV14 to TRBJ2-1; D tentatively fits TRBD1 or TRBD2 (5 bases each). Deletions cut 1 base from V and 3 bases from J, with 19 bases between. The CDR3 has 18 residues. CDR1 SGHDN and CDR2 FVKESK come from the germline V gene.

This clonotype has more than one count but fewer than ten. V usage is TRBV11-3 and J usage is TRBJ2-1; tentative D call: TRBD2 (6 bases). The CDR3 loop spans 13 amino acids. Germline lookup yields CDR1 SGHNT and CDR2 YENEEA. V was shortened by 5 bases and J by 9 bases, with 14 bases between the two germline ends. In nucleotides, the CDR3 is TGTGCCAGCAGCCGTTCGGGGGACGGTGAGCAGTTCTTC. Protein product: CASSRSGDGEQFF.

This sequence joins TRBV3-1 and TRBJ2-1, with TRBD2 matching over 8 bases. V lost 11 bases and J lost 0; bases outside the gene matches: 15. Germline V CDR1 and CDR2: LGHDT, YNNKEL (reference sequence). The CDR3 runs to 17 residues. DNA for the CDR3: TGTGCCTGCTGCCCTCCAGCGGGAGTTGGCTCCTACAATGAGCAGTTCTTC. Its translation is CACCPPAGVGSYNEQFF.

V gene TRBV7-7 combines with J gene TRBJ1-6; D gene uncertain. This CDR3 has 13 amino acids. CDR1 is SSHAT, CDR2 FNYEAQ, per germline (reference sequence). The V and J ends lost 3 bases and 9 bases respectively, with 9 bases between them. The CDR3: CASSFRLGSPLHF. The CDR3 DNA follows: TGTGCCAGCAGCTTCCGCCTAGGTTCACCCCTCCACTTT.